This T cell receptor (beta chain) was identified in a study of T cell repertoires in cytomegalovirus infection. The wider study: CMV infection and matching HLA type were both indicated by public TCR beta signatures. Study conclusions and caveats: Ex vivo responses were dominated by HLA-C-restricted CMV-specific TCR beta clonotypes. Cumulative public TCR beta family frequency identified CMV carriers with the relevant HLA.

Deletions cut 2 bases from V and 4 bases from J, with 11 bases between. There are 14 residues in the CDR3. The germline CDR1 and CDR2 sequences are MNHEY and SVGAGI. This clonotype came up many times. Antigen unknown. Via MiXCR, TCRdb re-called the reads, giving one row per CDR3 protein. The repertoire has about 300,000 distinct CDR3 sequences, around 9.6% of them found once; the top ten carry less than 3%. The chain links TRBV6-5 to TRBJ1-1, with a tentative D call TRBD1 (5 bases). This TCR came from a human donor in good health (CMV status not recorded). Some clones in this sample may be carry-over from other donors' samples. Sequenced sample: PBMCs. CDR3 protein: CASSYQTEVTEAFF. In nucleotides, the CDR3 is TGTGCCAGCAGTTACCAGACAGAAGTCACTGAAGCTTTCTTT.